The rows below give T cell receptor beta chains drawn from one sample of a study of cytomegalovirus exposure and HLA in healthy donors. The data were produced by immunoSEQ multiplex PCR, yet TCRdb's version contains in-frame clones alone and is incomplete. Of over 90,000 clones listed, roughly two thirds are singletons. The sample consisted of PBMCs. These receptors all stem from a woman between 50 and 59 years old in good health and CMV-seropositive. Each CDR3 is given with its conserved first and last residue. D genes are given only for firm matches. The size of a clone is reported for some rows only, either as once, few or many, or as a class for expanded clones.

>TRBV19|-|TRBD2|17|TRBJ2-3
TGTGCCCCTCCGGGGGGAGCGGGAGGGCCCCGCGCAGATACGCAGTATTTT
CAPPGGAGGPRADTQYF
>TRBV7-3|-|-|13|TRBJ2-7
TGTGCCAGCAGCTGGGCAGGGGCCGGCGAGCAGTACTTC
CASSWAGAGEQYF
>TRBV9|few|TRBD2|15|TRBJ2-7
TGTGCCAGCAGCCCGGTTGCTAGCGGGGCCTACGAGCAGTACTTC
CASSPVASGAYEQYF
>TRBV5-6|-|TRBD1|14|TRBJ1-2
TGTGCCAGCAGCTTTGGACAGGCACCTATCGGCTACACCTTC
CASSFGQAPIGYTF
>TRBV14|-|TRBD1|15|TRBJ1-4
TGTGCCAGCAGCCCCAGGGGGCGAGCTAATGAAAAACTGTTTTTT
CASSPRGRANEKLFF
>TRBV5-1|-|TRBD1|13|TRBJ1-1
TGCGCCAGCAGCTGGGACAGGGACACTGAAGCTTTCTTT
CASSWDRDTEAFF
>TRBV7-2|-|-|13|TRBJ1-1
TGTGCCAGCAGCCGGCAGGGAGGCACTGAAGCTTTCTTT
CASSRQGGTEAFF
>TRBV7-8|once|-|16|TRBJ2-7
TGTGCCAGCAGCTTACGGAGTCGGGGTAGGGCCTACGAGCAGTACTTC
CASSLRSRGRAYEQYF
>TRBV11-2|-|-|14|TRBJ1-1
TGTGCCAGCAGCTTGGGGGCCCTGAACACTGAAGCTTTCTTT
CASSLGALNTEAFF
>TRBV28|-|TRBD1|17|TRBJ2-7
TGTGCCAGCAGGCGTCTCGGGGGGGGGACAGGGGTCTACGAGCAGTACTTC
CASRRLGGGTGVYEQYF
>TRBV11-2|-|TRBD2|16|TRBJ2-1
TGTGCCAGCAGCTCGATCACTAGCGGGAGGTCAAATGAGCAGTTCTTC
CASSSITSGRSNEQFF
>TRBV7-7|-|TRBD2|15|TRBJ2-5
TGTGCTAGCAGCTTGGGACTAGCGGGAGGAGAGACCCAGTACTTC
CASSLGLAGGETQYF
>TRBV9|-|TRBD1|14|TRBJ2-7
TGTGCCAGCAGCGCCGGGACAGTGTACTACGAGCAGTACTTC
CASSAGTVYYEQYF
>TRBV7-3|-|TRBD2|16|TRBJ2-7
TGTGCCAGCAGCTTAAGGACTAGCGGGAGTCATTACGAGCAGTACTTC
CASSLRTSGSHYEQYF
>TRBV9|-|TRBD2|15|TRBJ2-7
TGTGCCAGCAGCGTAACCGGGACTACGGACTACGAGCAGTACTTC
CASSVTGTTDYEQYF
>TRBV2|-|-|16|TRBJ1-2
TGTGCCAGCAGCCACTCCACAGTCGTGTCAAACTATGGCTACACCTTC
CASSHSTVVSNYGYTF
>TRBV28|-|TRBD1|14|TRBJ1-1
TGTGCCAGCAGTACCGGGACAGTGAACACTGAAGCTTTCTTT
CASSTGTVNTEAFF
>TRBV25-1|-|TRBD1|13|TRBJ2-5
TGTGCCAGCAGTGAAGACAGGGCAGAGACCCAGTACTTC
CASSEDRAETQYF
>TRBV14|-|-|17|TRBJ2-7
TGTGCCAGCAGCCAAGTTGGTTATGCAGCCGGGGGCTACGAGCAGTACTTC
CASSQVGYAAGGYEQYF
>TRBV4-2|few|-|15|TRBJ2-3
TGTGCCAGCAGCCAAGATGGGGCGCATTCAAATACGCAGTATTTT
CASSQDGAHSNTQYF
>TRBV4-1|-|-|13|TRBJ2-7
TGCGCCAGCAGCCATAGCTTAACCTACGAGCAGTACTTC
CASSHSLTYEQYF
>TRBV7-8|once|-|14|TRBJ2-1
TGTGCCAGCAGTAGGGATGACTACCTGGATGAGCAGTTCTTC
CASSRDDYLDEQFF
>TRBV2|-|-|15|TRBJ1-1
TGTGCCAGCAGTCAAAACCGGGGAGTGGGCACTGAAGCTTTCTTT
CASSQNRGVGTEAFF
>TRBV28|few|TRBD1|13|TRBJ1-1
TGTGCCATCCGGGACAGATCGAACACTGAAGCTTTCTTT
CAIRDRSNTEAFF
>TRBV9|-|-|16|TRBJ2-3
TGTGCCAGCAGCGCATCTCTAGCTGGTAACTGGGATACGCAGTATTTT
CASSASLAGNWDTQYF
>TRBV11-2|once|TRBD2|16|TRBJ2-1
TGTGCCAGCAGCCAGGAGGGACTAGCGGGATACAATGAGCAGTTCTTC
CASSQEGLAGYNEQFF
>TRBV7-9|-|TRBD2|15|TRBJ2-5
TGTGCCAGCAGCCTACATAGCGGGGGCCAAGAGACCCAGTACTTC
CASSLHSGGQETQYF
>TRBV13|-|-|14|TRBJ2-2
TGTGCCAGCAGCAATGGACTTAACACCGGGGAGCTGTTTTTT
CASSNGLNTGELFF
>TRBV27|few|-|13|TRBJ1-2
TGTGCCAGCAGTGCAACAGGGATAAATGGCTACACCTTC
CASSATGINGYTF
>TRBV2|-|TRBD1|13|TRBJ1-6
TGTGCCAGCAGCTTACAGGGGGAATCACCCCTCCACTTT
CASSLQGESPLHF
>TRBV2|-|-|15|TRBJ2-5
TGTGCCAGCAGTGAGAGGGTGGGAGTAGGAGAGACCCAGTACTTC
CASSERVGVGETQYF
>TRBV6-6|-|-|15|TRBJ2-3
TGTGCCAGCAGTCCGGTCGTGGGGGGTACAGATACGCAGTATTTT
CASSPVVGGTDTQYF
>TRBV10-3|-|-|16|TRBJ2-2
TGTGCCATCAGTGAGTCGACGGGAGCCCCCATTGGGGAGCTGTTTTTT
CAISESTGAPIGELFF
>TRBV11-3|-|-|16|TRBJ2-1
TGTGCCAGCAGCCAGAGCGGAGCAAATGGCATGCGGGAGCAGTTCTTC
CASSQSGANGMREQFF
>TRBV27|-|-|15|TRBJ2-1
TGTGCCAGCACCCTAGATAGGAGTGGGTACAATGAGCAGTTCTTC
CASTLDRSGYNEQFF
>TRBV29-1|once|-|16|TRBJ2-3
TGCAGCGTTGCGAGTTTACGGGAGTGGGGTCCATATACGCAGTATTTT
CSVASLREWGPYTQYF
>TRBV19|-|-|16|TRBJ1-5
TGTGCCAGTAGTCCATCCCGTGGACAGAAAGATCAGCCCCAGCATTTT
CASSPSRGQKDQPQHF
>TRBV4-3|once|-|15|TRBJ1-3
TGCGCCAGCAGCCCGCAGGTTGCCCCTGGGTACACCATATATTTT
CASSPQVAPGYTIYF
>TRBV5-5|-|-|13|TRBJ2-5
TGTGCCAGCAGCTGGGGGGATGGGGAGACCCAGTACTTC
CASSWGDGETQYF
>TRBV5-1|-|TRBD1|15|TRBJ1-1
TGCGCCAGCAGCCGCCAGACAGGGGGCGGCACTGAAGCTTTCTTT
CASSRQTGGGTEAFF
>TRBV6-4|-|TRBD1|19|TRBJ2-3
TGTGCCAGCAGTGTCTCCCCGATCATCACAGGGGCCCGCACAGATACGCAGTATTTT
CASSVSPIITGARTDTQYF
>TRBV7-3|few|-|15|TRBJ2-3
TGTGCCAGCAGCCCTATGGGGGCTAGCACAGATACGCAGTATTTT
CASSPMGASTDTQYF